This record looks at one TCR beta chain sequence and its context. Trimming cost V 4 bases and J 0 bases, with 11 bases left between them. Germline V lookup: CDR1 SGHRS, CDR2 YFSETQ. The CDR3 covers 15 residues. The sample is drawn from a study of blood T cell repertoires in COVID-19. Turning to the study itself: Samples came from the United States, Italy and Spain, spanning acute and convalescent COVID-19.

Study processing details: It was from reference gene primer amplification that nucleated cell counts were estimated. Libraries were prepared by immunoSEQ multiplex PCR; TCRdb keeps only in-frame clonotypes and omits some of them. V and J calls and clone size follow that table, whereas D and trimming were derived from the DNA. Of about 160,000 clones listed, 60% to 85% are singletons. The sequence derives from a man between 60 and 70 years old with acute or convalescent COVID-19. Sequencing was done on a sample of peripheral blood. This chain connects TRBV5-1 to TRBJ2-1, with D possibly TRBD1 on 6 matching bases. This CDR3 is CASSQDSSSYNEQFF. The CDR3 DNA sequence: TGCGCCAGCAGCCAGGACAGTAGCTCCTACAATGAGCAGTTCTTC. Based on the CDR3 plus reference TRBV5-1 and TRBJ2-1, the full variable domain is KAGVTQTPRYLIKTRGQQVTLSCSPISGHRSVSWYQQTPGQGLQFLFEYFSETQRNKGNFPGRFSGRQFSNSRSEMNVSTLELGDSALYLCASSQDSSSYNEQFFGPGTRLTVL.